This note documents a single TCR beta chain sequence. Antigen specificity is unknown. The data stem from a study of post-analysis software for immune sequencing data. Points from the study as a whole: Among four to six TRBV segments more frequent in patients than controls were TRBV5-6, TRBV5-1 and TRBV20-1.

CDR3 length: 14 amino acids. Trimming took off 4 bases at V and 1 base at J, with 10 bases between the two ends. Germline lookup yields CDR1 MNHEY and CDR2 SVGEGT. Unique molecular identifiers were built into the TCR beta cDNA libraries. TCRdb independently ran MiXCR on the PCR reads; one entry per CDR3 protein. The profile shows about 540,000 distinct CDR3 sequences, 30% to 40% of them singletons. Sequencing was done on a sample of blood. The origin of this receptor is a girl aged 2-17 years with multiple sclerosis. The chain joins TRBV6-2 or TRBV6-3 to TRBJ2-5; D is unresolved. CDR3 sequence reads: CASSFSRFQETQYF. The CDR3 DNA reads as TGTGCCAGCAGTTTCTCTAGGTTCCAAGAGACCCAGTACTTC.